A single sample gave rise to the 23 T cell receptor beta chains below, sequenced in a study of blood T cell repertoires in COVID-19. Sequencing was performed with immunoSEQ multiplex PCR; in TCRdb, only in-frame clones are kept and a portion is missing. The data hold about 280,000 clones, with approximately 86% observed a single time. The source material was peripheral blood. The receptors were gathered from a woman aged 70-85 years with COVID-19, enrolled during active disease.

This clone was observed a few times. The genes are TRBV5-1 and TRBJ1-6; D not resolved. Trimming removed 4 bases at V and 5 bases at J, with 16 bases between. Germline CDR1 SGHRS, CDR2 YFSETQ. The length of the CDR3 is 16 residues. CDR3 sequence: CASSLREVQDNSPLHF. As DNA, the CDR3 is TGCGCCAGCAGCCTTCGAGAAGTCCAGGATAATTCACCCCTCCACTTT.

CDR3: CASSSQGAVRAFF. CDR3 nucleotides: TGTGCCAGCAGCTCCCAGGGGGCCGTGAGGGCTTTCTTT. This sequence joins TRBV7-2 and TRBJ1-1, with TRBD1 identical over 8 bases. V shed 4 bases and J 11 bases; nucleotides not matched to a gene: 9. Germline CDR1 reads SGHTA; CDR2 reads FQGNSA. This CDR3 has 13 residues.

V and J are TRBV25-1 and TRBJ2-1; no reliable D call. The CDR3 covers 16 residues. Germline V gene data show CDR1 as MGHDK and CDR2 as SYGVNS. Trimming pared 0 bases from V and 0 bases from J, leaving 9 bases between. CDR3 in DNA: TGTGCCAGCAGTGAATATTGGTGGAGCTCCTACAATGAGCAGTTCTTC. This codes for CASSEYWWSSYNEQFF.

CDR3 bases: TGCAGCGTTGAGCCCCCAGGGCGTCAGCAGTACTTC. Its protein is CSVEPPGRQQYF. The chain links TRBV29-1 to TRBJ2-7; tentative D call: TRBD1 (5 bases). This CDR3 has 12 residues. Germline V gives CDR1 SQVTM, CDR2 ANQGSEA. The ends were cut back, 3 bases at V and 8 bases at J, with 14 bases in the middle.

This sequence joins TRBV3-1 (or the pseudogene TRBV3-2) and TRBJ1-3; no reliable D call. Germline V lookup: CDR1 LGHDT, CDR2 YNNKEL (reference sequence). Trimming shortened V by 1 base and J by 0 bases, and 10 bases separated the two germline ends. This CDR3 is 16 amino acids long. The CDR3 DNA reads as TGTGCCAGCAGCCAAGGGTTGGCGGCCTCTGGAAACACCATATATTTT. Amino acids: CASSQGLAASGNTIYF.

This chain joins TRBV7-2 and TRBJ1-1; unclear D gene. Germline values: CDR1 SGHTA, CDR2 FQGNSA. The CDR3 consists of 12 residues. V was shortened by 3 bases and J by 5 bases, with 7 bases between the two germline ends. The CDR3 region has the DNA TGTGCCAGCAGCTTGTCCGAGACTGAAGCTTTCTTT. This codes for CASSLSETEAFF. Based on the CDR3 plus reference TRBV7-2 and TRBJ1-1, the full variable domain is GAGVSQSPSNKVTEKGKDVELRCDPISGHTALYWYRQSLGQGLEFLIYFQGNSAPDKSGLPSDRFSAERTGGSVSTLTIQRTQQEDSAVYLCASSLSETEAFFGQGTRLTVV.

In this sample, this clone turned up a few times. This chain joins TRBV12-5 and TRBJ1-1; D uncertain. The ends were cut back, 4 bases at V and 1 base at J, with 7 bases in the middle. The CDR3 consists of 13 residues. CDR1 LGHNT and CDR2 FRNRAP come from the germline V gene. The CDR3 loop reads CASGWGGNTEAFF. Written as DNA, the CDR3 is TGTGCTAGTGGTTGGGGAGGGAACACTGAAGCTTTCTTT.

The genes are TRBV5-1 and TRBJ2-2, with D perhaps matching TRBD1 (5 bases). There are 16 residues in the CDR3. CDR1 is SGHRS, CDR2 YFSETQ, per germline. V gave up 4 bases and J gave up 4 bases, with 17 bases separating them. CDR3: CASSPERQGRTGELFF. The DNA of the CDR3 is TGCGCCAGCAGCCCGGAACGGCAGGGCCGCACCGGGGAGCTGTTTTTT.

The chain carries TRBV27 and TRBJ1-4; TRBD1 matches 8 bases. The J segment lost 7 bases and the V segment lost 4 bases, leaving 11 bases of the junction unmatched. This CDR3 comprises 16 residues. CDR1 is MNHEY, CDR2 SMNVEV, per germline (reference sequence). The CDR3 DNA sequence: TGTGCCAGCAGTTGCCCCGGGACAGGTCGTCGTGAAAAACTGTTTTTT. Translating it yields CASSCPGTGRREKLFF.

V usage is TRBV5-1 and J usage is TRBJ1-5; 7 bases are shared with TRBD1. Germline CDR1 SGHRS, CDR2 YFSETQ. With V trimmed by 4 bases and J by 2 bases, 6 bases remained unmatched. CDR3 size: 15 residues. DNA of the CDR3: TGCGCCAGCAGCCTCACAGGGGACCGCAATCAGCCCCAGCATTTT. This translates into CASSLTGDRNQPQHF.

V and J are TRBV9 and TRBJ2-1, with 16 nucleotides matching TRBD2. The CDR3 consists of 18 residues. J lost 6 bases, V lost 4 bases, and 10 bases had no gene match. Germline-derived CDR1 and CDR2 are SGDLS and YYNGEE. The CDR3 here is CASSLTTGTSGGANEQFF. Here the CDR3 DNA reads TGTGCCAGCAGCTTGACGACCGGGACTAGCGGGGGGGCCAATGAGCAGTTCTTC. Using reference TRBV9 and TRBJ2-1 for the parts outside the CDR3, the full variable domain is DSGVTQTPKHLITATGQRVTLRCSPRSGDLSVYWYQQSLDQGLQFLIQYYNGEERAKGNILERFSAQQFPDLHSELNLSSLELGDSALYFCASSLTTGTSGGANEQFFGPGTRLTVL.

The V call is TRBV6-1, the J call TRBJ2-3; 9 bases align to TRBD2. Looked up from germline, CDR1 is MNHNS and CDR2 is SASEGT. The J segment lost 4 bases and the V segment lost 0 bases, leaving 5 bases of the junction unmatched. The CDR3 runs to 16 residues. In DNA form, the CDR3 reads TGTGCCAGCAGTGAAGCTACAGCGGGGGGACCAGATACGCAGTATTTT. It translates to CASSEATAGGPDTQYF.

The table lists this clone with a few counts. CDR3 sequence: CASTIRAGRGTEAFF. CDR3 nucleotide sequence: TGTGCCAGCACTATCCGGGCGGGCAGGGGCACTGAAGCTTTCTTT. The chain uses TRBV27 and TRBJ1-1; tentative D call: TRBD1 (6 bases). This CDR3 is 15 amino acids long. Germline loops: CDR1 MNHEY, CDR2 SMNVEV (reference sequence). Trimming took off 7 bases at V and 4 bases at J, with 19 bases between the two ends.

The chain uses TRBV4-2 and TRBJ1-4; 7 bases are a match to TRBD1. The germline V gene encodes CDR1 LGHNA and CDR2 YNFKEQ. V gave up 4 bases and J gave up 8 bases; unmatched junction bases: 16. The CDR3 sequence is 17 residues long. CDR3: CASSREVRGYGKEKLFF. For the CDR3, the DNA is TGTGCCAGCAGCCGGGAAGTCAGGGGGTACGGTAAAGAAAAACTGTTTTTT.

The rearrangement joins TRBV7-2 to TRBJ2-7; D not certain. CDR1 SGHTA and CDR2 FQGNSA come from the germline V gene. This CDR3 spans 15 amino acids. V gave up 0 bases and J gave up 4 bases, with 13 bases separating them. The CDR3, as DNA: TGTGCCAGCAGCTTAGCGATCGGTAATGTGTACGAGCAGTACTTC. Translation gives CASSLAIGNVYEQYF.

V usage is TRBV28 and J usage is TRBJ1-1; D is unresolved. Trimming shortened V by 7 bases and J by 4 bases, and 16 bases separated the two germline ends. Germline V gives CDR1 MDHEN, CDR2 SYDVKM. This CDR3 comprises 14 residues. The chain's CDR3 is CASKSPGEGTEAFF. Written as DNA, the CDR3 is TGTGCCAGCAAATCCCCCGGGGAGGGCACTGAAGCTTTCTTT.

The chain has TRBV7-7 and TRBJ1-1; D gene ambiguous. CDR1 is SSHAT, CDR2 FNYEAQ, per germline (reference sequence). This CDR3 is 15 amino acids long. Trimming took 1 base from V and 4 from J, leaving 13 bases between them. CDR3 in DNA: TGTGCCAGCAGCTTAGACGGAGGTTCGGGCACTGAAGCTTTCTTT. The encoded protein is CASSLDGGSGTEAFF.

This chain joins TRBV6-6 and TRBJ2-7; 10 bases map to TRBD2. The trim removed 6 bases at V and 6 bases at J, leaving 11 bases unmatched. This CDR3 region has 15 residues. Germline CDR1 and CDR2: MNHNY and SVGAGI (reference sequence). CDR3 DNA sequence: TGTGCCAGCAGGGTCTCTAGCGGGGGTCTATCCGAGCAGTACTTC. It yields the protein CASRVSSGGLSEQYF.

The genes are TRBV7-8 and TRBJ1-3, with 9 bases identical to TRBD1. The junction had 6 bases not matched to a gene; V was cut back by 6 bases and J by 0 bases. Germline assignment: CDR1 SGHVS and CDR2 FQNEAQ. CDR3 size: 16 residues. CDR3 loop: CASSRQGVASGNTIYF. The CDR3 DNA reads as TGTGCCAGCAGTAGACAGGGGGTCGCCTCTGGAAACACCATATATTTT.

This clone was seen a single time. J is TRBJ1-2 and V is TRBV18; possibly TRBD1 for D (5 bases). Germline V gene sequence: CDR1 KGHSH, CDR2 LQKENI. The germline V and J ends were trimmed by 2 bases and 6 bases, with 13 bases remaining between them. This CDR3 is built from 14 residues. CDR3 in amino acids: CASSPTRAGDGYTF. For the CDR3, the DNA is TGTGCCAGCTCACCAACGAGGGCGGGGGATGGCTACACCTTC.

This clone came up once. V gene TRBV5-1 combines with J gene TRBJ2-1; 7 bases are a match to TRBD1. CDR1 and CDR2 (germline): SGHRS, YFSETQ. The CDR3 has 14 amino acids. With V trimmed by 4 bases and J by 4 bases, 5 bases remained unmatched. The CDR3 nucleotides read TGCGCCAGCAGCCCGGGACAGTTATACAATGAGCAGTTCTTC. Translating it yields CASSPGQLYNEQFF. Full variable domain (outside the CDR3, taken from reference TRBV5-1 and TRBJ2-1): KAGVTQTPRYLIKTRGQQVTLSCSPISGHRSVSWYQQTPGQGLQFLFEYFSETQRNKGNFPGRFSGRQFSNSRSEMNVSTLELGDSALYLCASSPGQLYNEQFFGPGTRLTVL.

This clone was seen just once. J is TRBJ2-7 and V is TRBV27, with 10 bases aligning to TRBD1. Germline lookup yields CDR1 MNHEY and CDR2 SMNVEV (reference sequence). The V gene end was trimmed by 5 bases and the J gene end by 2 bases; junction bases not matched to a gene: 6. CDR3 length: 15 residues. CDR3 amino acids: CASSPRTGGTYEQYF. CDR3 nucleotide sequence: TGTGCCAGCAGTCCTCGGACAGGGGGAACCTACGAGCAGTACTTC.

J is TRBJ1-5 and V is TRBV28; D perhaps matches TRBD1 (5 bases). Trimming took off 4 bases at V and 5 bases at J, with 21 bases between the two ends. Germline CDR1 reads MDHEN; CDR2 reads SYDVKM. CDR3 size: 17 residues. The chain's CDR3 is CASSSRGRRQGDQPQHF. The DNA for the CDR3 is TGTGCCAGCAGTTCTCGGGGGAGGAGGCAGGGTGATCAGCCCCAGCATTTT.